This TCR beta chain is drawn from a study of shared clonotypes between healthy human individuals. The CDR3 length is 14 residues. The germline V gene encodes CDR1 SEHNR and CDR2 FQNEAQ (reference sequence). V lost 2 bases to trimming and J lost 1 base, with 8 bases between them. In the study's own analysis: ImmunoSEQ yielded junction-only sequences lacking quality scores, so filtering differed. Assay: immunoSEQ multiplex PCR; the TCRdb copy retains only in-frame clones and omits some. For V, J and clone size, that table is used; D and trimming come from the DNA. The data hold 2 million to 2.5 million clones, with about 92% observed a single time. The CD4+ fraction was divided into a CD45RA+ naive subset and a CD45RA-negative memory subset.

V is TRBV7-9 and J is TRBJ1-1; D call uncertain. Sequences were obtained from naive CD4+ T cells from PBMCs. Subset: CD45RA+ positively selected. The TCR originated in a young man in good health. Some clones in this sample may be carry-over from other donors' samples. This chain's CDR3 is CASSLIAGNTEAFF. The CDR3 nucleotides are TGTGCCAGCAGCTTAATCGCCGGGAACACTGAAGCTTTCTTT.